This paragraph reports one T cell receptor beta chain. Its target is not known. Clones were sequenced by immunoSEQ multiplex PCR, and TCRdb holds only the in-frame ones, with some missing. The sample consists of 50,000 or so clones, around 94% of them appearing once. With 7 bases removed from V and 7 bases from J, the gap between germline ends came to 19 bases. This CDR3 has 14 residues. Germline CDR1 ENHRY, CDR2 SYGVKD. The data were taken from a study of cytomegalovirus exposure and HLA in healthy donors. For the study at large: The roughly 110 validation repertoires used the same platform as the 650 to 850 first-cohort repertoires (as reported by a later analysis).

General study points: Confirmation in vitro established that a few CMV-associated chains were specific for CMV antigens. Investigators reported approximately 150 TCR beta chains as tied to cytomegalovirus.

The rearrangement uses TRBV10-3 and TRBJ1-2; D is undetermined. The specimen was PBMCs. The origin of this receptor is a woman aged 18-30 years in good health and CMV-seropositive. The CDR3 region has the DNA TGTGCCATCAATACGGCACAGAGGGTAGGTGGCTACACCTTC. The encoded protein is CAINTAQRVGGYTF.